This T cell receptor beta chain was documented in a study of cytomegalovirus exposure and HLA in healthy donors. Across the study: There were 85 million or so unique TCRs (from HLA-typed donors) in an early data release.

For this clone: Antigen unknown.

With 60 Vbeta and 13 Jbeta primers, the PCR was carried out. The assay was immunoSEQ multiplex PCR, and TCRdb's table has in-frame clones only and misses some. The sample consists of approximately 140,000 clones, roughly 79% of them appearing once. Broader study findings: Sequence variants that were highly shared formed a cluster that was likely a sequencing artifact.

The V end was cut by 0 bases, the J end by 4 bases, with 7 bases between. Germline V gene data show CDR1 as LGHNA and CDR2 as YSLEER. The CDR3 is 13 residues long. The sequence derives from a man aged 18 to 29 in good health and CMV-seronegative. V is TRBV4-3 and J is TRBJ2-7; tentatively, D is TRBD2 (6 bases). Sequenced sample: PBMCs. This CDR3 reads CASSQDAGYEQYF. The DNA of the CDR3 is TGCGCCAGCAGCCAAGACGCGGGATACGAGCAGTACTTC.